This TCR beta chain was captured in a study of CD8 T cells in Susac syndrome. Points from the study as a whole: Clonal expansion of Susac CD8+ cells peaked in TEMRA cells, and it also peaked in active patients.

V gave up 6 bases and J gave up 0 bases, with 9 bases separating them. The CDR3 is made up of 14 amino acids. Germline V gene data show CDR1 as MGHDK and CDR2 as SYGVNS. On this clonotype itself: Antigen: not known.

The RNA input was about 0.5 to 1 ug, and it was reverse transcribed with random hexamers. TCRdb processed the immunoSEQ multiplex PCR reads anew with MiXCR; each CDR3 protein has one entry. The sample lists 95,000 to 150,000 distinct CDR3 sequences, roughly 94% occurring once. Sequencing used CD8+ T cells from PBMCs. The J gene is TRBJ2-1, the V gene TRBV25-1; tentatively, D is TRBD2 (6 bases). This clonotype was sampled from a human donor with Susac syndrome. DNA for the CDR3: TGTGCCAGCAGCCAAGCGGGCTCCTACAATGAGCAGTTCTTC. It translates to CASSQAGSYNEQFF.